This TCR beta chain was captured by sequencing in a study of T-cell memory formation after mild COVID-19. Researchers used 5'RACE with constant-segment primers to make TCR alpha and TCR beta cDNA libraries that carry sample barcodes and UMIs. TCRdb itself ran the 5' RACE reads through MiXCR, one entry per CDR3 protein. The sample has more than 110,000 distinct CDR3 sequences; around 27% are singletons. This CDR3 comprises 15 residues. V was clipped by 5 bases and J by 3 bases, with 13 bases between them. Germline-derived CDR1 and CDR2 are SGHVS and FNYEAQ. This clonotype occurred a few times. Sequenced sample: PBMCs or a T cell subset sorted from them (not recorded which). The TCR originated in an adult woman who had mild COVID-19 (a few samples of this study predate the infection). Cell type and time point are not known. This chain uses TRBV7-6 with TRBJ1-4; D gene uncertain. CDR3 sequence reads: CASSHLRGSNEKLFF. The CDR3 DNA sequence: TGTGCCAGCAGCCACCTCCGGGGTTCTAATGAAAAACTGTTTTTT.